This TCR beta chain was observed in a study of blood T cell repertoires in COVID-19 (dated by TCRdb to between 2020 and 2021). For context, the study as a whole: Samples covering the acute and convalescent phases of COVID-19 were provided by collaborators in the United States, Italy and Spain. Subjects who had been exposed to COVID-19, were actively infected with it, or had recovered from it provided the deeply sampled blood TCRbeta repertoires that made up the dataset. Samples were obtained from the ongoing ImmuneRACE study (first 160 participants) and from 1,254 subjects provided by 6 global collaborators. The material from the prospective study consisted of cDNA or gDNA derived from T cells, B-cell-depleted T cells, or PBMCs. Where HLA class I and class II types were available, the types were taken from metadata supplied by the sample provider, not from assay-based typing. The sample metadata nearly always contained a de-identified subject ID, COVID-19 status, age in years and sex. The repertoires were made available in a free public database intended to serve as a resource for research on the immune response to SARS-CoV-2.

Study-wide conclusions, independent of this receptor: The quantity of clinical and demographic metadata differed by source and by participant and was supplied without curation.

Whole blood was collected in K2EDTA tubes by collaborating institutions according to the institutions' own protocols. For TCRbeta analysis, collaborators shipped samples as frozen whole blood, isolated PBMCs, or DNA extracted from either of those sample types. Remarks on this clone: Its recognized antigen is unknown. One base away there is no much larger clone; base qualities are not given.

TCRbeta CDR3 regions were amplified from genomic DNA by means of the immunoSEQ Assay, a bias-controlled multiplex PCR. In the original analysis: The number of nucleated cells in each sample was estimated from the amplification of reference gene primers within the assay. To quantify the absolute abundance of each unique TCRbeta CDR3 rearrangement, sequence reads were collapsed and filtered. Productive Simpson clonality was computed per sample as the square root of Simpson's diversity index over productive rearrangements. The source is immuneACCESS, and TCRdb retained only in-frame sequences with V and J called. Part of the clones is not carried over; for the studies checked, unresolved V genes explain less than half of this, and the remainder is unexplained. V and J calls plus clone size are reproduced from that table; the DNA served to infer D and trimming. Recorded for this sample are more than 95,000 clones; over 75% of them occurred a single time. Clones ranked in the top ten supply approximately 8% of the sample.

Input material: peripheral blood. This TCR derives from a man between 50 and 59 years old with acute or convalescent COVID-19.

CDR3 loop: CASSQGRGQRTGELFF. The DNA reads TGCGCCAGCAGCCAAGGACGGGGACAGCGCACCGGGGAGCTGTTTTTT. The rearrangement combines TRBV10-1 with TRBJ2-2; TRBD1 lines up with 7 middle nucleotides. CDR1 and CDR2 are drawn from the germline V gene (reference sequence): WNHNN, SYGVQD. Compared with germline, V lacks 6 bases and J lacks 4 bases; bases without a gene match: 11. The CDR3 runs 16 residues from the cysteine to the phenylalanine. Only the CDR3 part of the read is kept: 48 bases, read in frame from the first base.